One and the same sample provided the 27 T cell receptor beta chains below, sequenced in a study of T cells after yellow fever vaccination. In TCRdb, the 5' RACE reads were re-called with MiXCR into one record per CDR3 protein. The repertoire includes a few hundred thousand distinct CDR3 sequences, 5.2% of them detected once, and less than 3.5% sits in the top ten. Sample: CD4+ T cells sorted from PBMCs, taken on the day of the yellow fever booster vaccination. These receptor sequences come from a man aged 18 to 30 who received the YFV17D yellow fever vaccine.

This clonotype was seen a handful of times. The V call is TRBV6-5, the J call TRBJ1-6, with a tentative D call TRBD1 (5 bases). Trimming took 2 bases from V and 7 from J, leaving 12 bases between them. This CDR3 is built from 15 residues. CDR1 and CDR2 from the germline V gene are MNHEY and SVGAGI. The CDR3 sequence: CASSYDSPGNSPLHF. CDR3 DNA sequence: TGTGCCAGCAGTTACGACAGCCCAGGGAATTCACCCCTCCACTTT.

A few counts support this clonotype. V usage is TRBV3-1 and J usage is TRBJ2-1, with no clear D. Trimming took 4 bases from V and 2 from J, leaving 12 bases between them. Germline V CDR1 and CDR2: LGHDT, YNNKEL (reference sequence). The CDR3 is 15 amino acids. CDR3 coding DNA: TGTGCCAGCAGCCTTCGACTCACCCCCTACAATGAGCAGTTCTTC. This gives the protein CASSLRLTPYNEQFF.

This clonotype has a handful of counts. V and J are TRBV19 and TRBJ2-5; TRBD1 agrees at 8 bases. Per the germline V gene, CDR1 is LNHDA and CDR2 is SQIVND (reference sequence). This CDR3 has 14 residues. V gave up 2 bases and J gave up 5 bases; unmatched junction bases: 4. Here the CDR3 reads CASSITGGGETQYF. The CDR3 DNA sequence: TGTGCCAGTAGTATAACAGGGGGAGGCGAGACCCAGTACTTC.

The chain links TRBV12-3 or TRBV12-4 to TRBJ2-6; D remains ambiguous. CDR3 size: 16 residues. Trimming left V 7 bases short and J 0 bases short, with 13 bases between. The CDR3 is CASKQPGHSGANVLTF. The CDR3 DNA is TGTGCCAGCAAACAACCGGGCCACTCTGGGGCCAACGTCCTGACTTTC.

This sequence joins TRBV23-1 and TRBJ1-6; D might be TRBD1 (5 bases). Being an ORF, TRBV23-1 has a function that is uncertain. V was shortened by 0 bases and J by 5 bases, with 14 bases between the two germline ends. The length of the CDR3 is 17 residues. The CDR3 reads CASSQSISGVHNSPLHF. CDR3 nucleotide sequence: TGCGCCAGCAGTCAATCGATATCGGGGGTCCATAATTCACCCCTCCACTTT.

The V call is TRBV5-1, the J call TRBJ2-1; D is perhaps TRBD1 (7 bases). CDR3 size: 15 residues. V was shortened by 0 bases and J by 9 bases, with 16 bases between the two germline ends. The germline V gene encodes CDR1 SGHRS and CDR2 YFSETQ. In nucleotides, the CDR3 is TGCGCCAGCAGCTTGGTCGCGCAGGGGGGTCGTGAGCAGTTCTTC. It yields the protein CASSLVAQGGREQFF.

The chain is built from TRBV11-3 and TRBJ2-3; the match to TRBD1 covers 7 bases. Trimming cost V 3 bases and J 8 bases; bases outside gene matches: 11. Germline assignment: CDR1 SGHNT and CDR2 YENEEA. This CDR3 is 15 amino acids long. CDR3 amino acids: CASSFRTGTGSTQYF. CDR3 nucleotide sequence: TGTGCCAGCAGCTTTCGGACAGGAACGGGGAGTACGCAGTATTTT. Full variable domain (rest looked up from reference TRBV11-3 and TRBJ2-3): EAGVVQSPRYKIIEKKQPVAFWCNPISGHNTLYWYLQNLGQGPELLIRYENEEAVDDSQLPKDRFSAERLKGVDSTLKIQPAELGDSAVYLCASSFRTGTGSTQYFGPGTRLTVL.

This clonotype was detected a few times. J is TRBJ1-4 and V is TRBV5-6, with 8 positions matching TRBD1. CDR3 length equals 17 residues. J lost 4 bases, V lost 4 bases, and 12 bases had no gene match. From germline, CDR1 is SGHDT and CDR2 YYEEEE. The CDR3 coding sequence is TGTGCCAGCAGCCGAAAGGTGACAGGGGCCCGTAATGAAAAACTGTTTTTT. Translated: CASSRKVTGARNEKLFF.

In its sample, this clonotype was seen many times. V usage is TRBV10-3 and J usage is TRBJ2-3; 10 bases match TRBD2. CDR1 and CDR2 from the germline V gene are ENHRY and SYGVKD. The V segment lost 9 bases and the J segment 1 base; nucleotides outside the gene matches: 1. The CDR3 spans 13 residues. CDR3 region: CAISGGRTDTQYF. The CDR3 coding sequence is TGTGCCATTAGCGGGGGGCGCACAGATACGCAGTATTTT.

The genes are TRBV12-3 or TRBV12-4 and TRBJ2-3; no reliable D call. V lost 8 bases and J 4 bases, leaving 13 bases between the germline ends. CDR3 size: 13 residues. The CDR3 nucleotides are TGTGCCAGCGGAAACCTTGGTTCAGATACGCAGTATTTT. Translated: CASGNLGSDTQYF.

This clonotype was detected many times. V gene TRBV4-2 combines with J gene TRBJ1-1; D gene ambiguous. CDR3 length: 14 amino acids. Germline V CDR1 and CDR2: LGHNA, YNFKEQ. Trimming cost V 3 bases and J 0 bases, with 8 bases left between them. DNA of the CDR3: TGTGCCAGCAGCCATCACGGCATGAACACTGAAGCTTTCTTT. This encodes CASSHHGMNTEAFF.

This clonotype was counted at least ten times. The rearrangement joins TRBV7-9 to TRBJ2-7; D gene unclear. Germline loops: CDR1 SEHNR, CDR2 FQNEAQ (reference sequence). V was cut by 1 base and J by 4 bases, with 8 bases left in between. This CDR3 comprises 13 residues. This chain's CDR3 is CASSLDNFYEQYF. DNA of the CDR3: TGTGCCAGCAGCTTAGATAATTTTTACGAGCAGTACTTC.

This clonotype turned up a few times. The rearrangement uses TRBV28 and TRBJ1-1; 12 bases are shared with TRBD1. Trimming at V came to 3 bases and at J to 5 bases, leaving 7 bases not matched to a gene. The germline V gene has CDR1 MDHEN and CDR2 SYDVKM. The CDR3 loop spans 16 amino acids. Written as DNA, the CDR3 is TGTGCCAGCAGTTTCTCGGGACAGGGGGCACGAACTGAAGCTTTCTTT. This gives the protein CASSFSGQGARTEAFF.

This clonotype was recorded a few times. The chain carries TRBV7-2 and TRBJ2-1; possibly TRBD2 for D (5 bases). The CDR3 runs 14 residues. Germline CDR1 reads SGHTA; CDR2 reads FQGNSA. The ends were cut back, 2 bases at V and 7 bases at J, with 12 bases in the middle. Here the CDR3 DNA reads TGTGCCAGCAGCTTATCCGTGGGCGGGAATGAGCAGTTCTTC. Amino acids: CASSLSVGGNEQFF. Supplemented by reference TRBV7-2 and TRBJ2-1, the full variable domain reads GAGVSQSPSNKVTEKGKDVELRCDPISGHTALYWYRQSLGQGLEFLIYFQGNSAPDKSGLPSDRFSAERTGGSVSTLTIQRTQQEDSAVYLCASSLSVGGNEQFFGPGTRLTVL.

This clonotype was counted once. CDR3 protein: CAIRREATEAFF. CDR3 DNA sequence: TGTGCCATCAGGAGGGAGGCCACTGAAGCTTTCTTT. The rearrangement links TRBV10-3 to TRBJ1-1; D not certain. V was pared by 6 bases and J by 4 bases, with 9 bases between. CDR1 is ENHRY and CDR2 is SYGVKD in the germline V gene. The CDR3 has 12 amino acids.

This clonotype was seen a few times. V is TRBV7-2 and J is TRBJ2-5, with 9 bases matching TRBD2. With V trimmed by 5 bases and J by 1 base, 5 bases remained unmatched. CDR1 and CDR2 (germline): SGHTA, FQGNSA. This CDR3 has 15 residues. The CDR3 bases are TGTGCCAGCAGCGGCGTTAGCGGGGGCCAAGAGACCCAGTACTTC. It yields the protein CASSGVSGGQETQYF.

About this clonotype itself: A much larger clone lies a single base off, so this may be a read error. The V gene is TRBV9, the J gene TRBJ1-5; D remains unclear. The germline CDR1 and CDR2 sequences are SGDLS and YYNGEE. CDR3 length: 13 residues. Trimming cost V 0 bases and J 5 bases, with 6 bases left between them. The CDR3 region is CASSVDPDQPQHF. The CDR3 nucleotides are TGTGCCAGCAGCGTAGATCCGGATCAGCCCCAGCATTTT.

This clonotype was observed many times. The chain uses TRBV5-5 and TRBJ2-3, with TRBD2 identical over 12 bases. This CDR3 is 16 amino acids long. The germline gives CDR1 SGHKS, CDR2 YYEKEE (reference sequence). V lost 6 bases and J lost 4; bases outside the gene matches: 9. Written as DNA, the CDR3 is TGTGCCAGCATCCGATTGACTAGCGGGAGTGCAGATACGCAGTATTTT. Amino acid sequence: CASIRLTSGSADTQYF.

This clonotype was seen a handful of times. The J gene is TRBJ2-5, the V gene TRBV7-7, with TRBD1 matching over 7 bases. The CDR3 sequence is 14 residues long. Germline values: CDR1 SSHAT, CDR2 FNYEAQ (reference sequence). J lost 2 bases, V lost 4 bases, and 4 bases had no gene match. CDR3 protein: CASSSGQYQETQYF. In nucleotides, the CDR3 is TGTGCCAGCAGCTCGGGACAGTATCAAGAGACCCAGTACTTC.

This clonotype showed up just a few times. This chain uses TRBV27 with TRBJ2-2; D perhaps matches TRBD2 (5 bases). This CDR3 comprises 17 residues. Trimming stripped 7 bases from V and 4 bases from J, with 22 bases between. Germline CDR1 reads MNHEY; CDR2 reads SMNVEV (reference sequence). The CDR3 loop is CASNWTCAETITGELFF. The DNA for the CDR3 is TGTGCCAGCAATTGGACTTGCGCAGAGACCATCACCGGGGAGCTGTTTTTT.

This clonotype was recorded many times. This chain links TRBV18 with TRBJ1-1, with D possibly matching TRBD1 (5 bases). There are 15 residues in the CDR3. Germline V gene data show CDR1 as KGHSH and CDR2 as LQKENI. The V gene lost 1 base and the J gene lost 3 bases, with 12 bases spanning the gap. The CDR3 DNA sequence: TGTGCCAGCTCACCACAAGGGGAACCCCACACTGAAGCTTTCTTT. Translation gives CASSPQGEPHTEAFF.

The chain couples TRBV5-6 to TRBJ2-2; unclear D gene. Germline CDR1 is SGHDT and CDR2 is YYEEEE. CDR3 length: 12 amino acids. V was cut by 3 bases and J by 6 bases, with 6 bases left in between. CDR3 loop: CASSSSAGELFF. As DNA, the CDR3 is TGTGCCAGCAGCTCCAGCGCCGGGGAGCTGTTTTTT.

The rearrangement joins TRBV7-2 to TRBJ1-1; tentatively, D is TRBD1 (6 bases). The germline V gene has CDR1 SGHTA and CDR2 FQGNSA. The CDR3 extends over 15 amino acids. V shed 4 bases and J shed 7 bases, with 19 bases lying between them. This CDR3 reads CASSSDSTIQREAFF. CDR3 DNA: TGTGCCAGCAGCTCGGACAGTACAATCCAACGTGAAGCTTTCTTT.

This clonotype was found many times. CDR3 residues: CASSLLGGAGGELFF. The CDR3 bases are TGCGCCAGCAGCCTCCTGGGGGGGGCTGGCGGGGAGCTGTTTTTT. This chain links TRBV4-3 with TRBJ2-2; D might be TRBD2 (7 bases). V was clipped by 4 bases and J by 7 bases, with 16 bases between them. This CDR3 region has 15 residues. CDR1 LGHNA and CDR2 YSLEER come from the germline V gene.

This clonotype was observed at least ten times. The chain joins TRBV29-1 to TRBJ1-2; D unresolved. The germline V gene has CDR1 SQVTM and CDR2 ANQGSEA. The V end was cut by 7 bases, the J end by 4 bases, with 10 bases between. This CDR3 spans 11 amino acids. CDR3 loop: CSATGVYGYTF. The CDR3 coding sequence is TGCAGCGCCACCGGGGTCTATGGCTACACCTTC.

The chain uses TRBV12-3 or TRBV12-4 and TRBJ2-7; possible D gene TRBD1, 6 bases. The CDR3 loop spans 14 amino acids. Deletions cut 3 bases from V and 2 bases from J, with 11 bases between. CDR3 nucleotides: TGTGCCAGCAGTTTCGGACAGCCCGCCTACGAGCAGTACTTC. Its protein is CASSFGQPAYEQYF.

The sample holds many counts of this clonotype. The gene calls are TRBV24-1 and TRBJ2-3; D is unresolved. In germline, CDR1 is KGHDR, CDR2 SFDVKD. The V and J ends lost 5 bases and 0 bases respectively, with 11 bases between them. The CDR3 has 15 residues. CDR3 nucleotide sequence: TGTGCCACCAGTGGTCCACACGAGAGCACAGATACGCAGTATTTT. This translates into CATSGPHESTDTQYF.